The source of this TCR beta chain is a study of cytomegalovirus exposure and HLA in healthy donors. The table came from immunoSEQ multiplex PCR; TCRdb's copy has only in-frame clones and leaves some out. The sample holds 150,000 to 200,000 clones, around 92% seen once. V dropped 2 bases and J dropped 1; count of bases not matched to a gene: 13. The CDR3 runs to 18 residues. Material: PBMCs. The sequence came from a man younger than 30 in good health and CMV-seropositive. This chain links TRBV23-1 with TRBJ1-1; 7 nucleotides agree with TRBD1. TRBV23-1 is placed among ORFs of uncertain function. CDR3 nucleotide sequence: TGCGCCAGCAGTCAAGGGATTAGGAAGGGGGCGCGGAACACTGAAGCTTTCTTT. It is translated as CASSQGIRKGARNTEAFF.